The 3 T cell receptor beta chains below were found in one sample sequenced in a study of cytomegalovirus exposure and HLA in healthy donors. Generated by immunoSEQ multiplex PCR, the TCRdb table keeps only in-frame clones and is missing some. There are 150,000 to 200,000 clones in the sample; more than 70% occur only once, and roughly 10% lies in the top ten. The sequenced sample was PBMCs. These receptors originate from a man aged 25 to 40 in good health and CMV-seropositive.

The chain joins TRBV2 to TRBJ1-5; a possible D gene is TRBD1 (6 bases). This CDR3 has 15 residues. Germline CDR1 reads SNHLY; CDR2 reads FYNNEI. V was trimmed by 0 bases and J by 3 bases, leaving 9 bases between them. CDR3 bases: TGTGCCAGCAGTGAAGCCCGGACAGTCAATCAGCCCCAGCATTTT. It yields the protein CASSEARTVNQPQHF.

This clone came up a few times. This CDR3 reads CAWGQGLETQYF. DNA for the CDR3: TGTGCCTGGGGACAGGGGTTAGAGACCCAGTACTTC. The rearrangement uses TRBV30 and TRBJ2-5; 9 nucleotides line up with TRBD1. Germline CDR1 and CDR2: GTSNPN and SVGIG (reference sequence). The junction had 2 bases not matched to a gene; V was cut back by 5 bases and J by 4 bases. This CDR3 comprises 12 residues. Using reference TRBV30 and TRBJ2-5 for the parts outside the CDR3, the full variable domain is SQTIHQWPATLVQPVGSPLSLECTVEGTSNPNLYWYRQAAGRGLQLLFYSVGIGQISSEVPQNLSASRPQDRQFILSSKKLLLSDSGFYLCAWGQGLETQYFGPGTRLLVL.

The V gene is TRBV19, the J gene TRBJ2-5; 10 bases agree with TRBD2. The CDR3 contains 15 residues. With V trimmed by 6 bases and J by 5 bases, 9 bases remained unmatched. Germline V gene data show CDR1 as LNHDA and CDR2 as SQIVND (reference sequence). DNA of the CDR3: TGTGCCAGTAGCAAGGGGACAGCGGGAGGGGAGACCCAGTACTTC. It yields the protein CASSKGTAGGETQYF.